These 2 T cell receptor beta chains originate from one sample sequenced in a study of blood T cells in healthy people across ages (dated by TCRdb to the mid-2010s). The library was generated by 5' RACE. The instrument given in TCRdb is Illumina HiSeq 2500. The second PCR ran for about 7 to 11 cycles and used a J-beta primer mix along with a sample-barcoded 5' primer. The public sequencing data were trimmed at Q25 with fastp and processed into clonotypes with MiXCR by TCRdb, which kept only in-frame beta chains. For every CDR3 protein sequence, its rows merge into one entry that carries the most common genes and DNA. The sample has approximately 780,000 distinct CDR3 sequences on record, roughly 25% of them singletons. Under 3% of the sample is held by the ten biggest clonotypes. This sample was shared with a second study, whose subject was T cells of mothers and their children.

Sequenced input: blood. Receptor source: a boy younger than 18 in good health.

The CDR3 sequence is CASSQSAGTQYF. For the CDR3, the DNA is TGTGCCAGCAGCCAATCAGCAGGGACGCAGTATTTT. The chain joins TRBV7-9 to TRBJ2-3, with a weak D call TRBD1 (5 bases). The CDR3 length is 12 residues. CDR1 and CDR2 from the germline V gene are SEHNR and FQNEAQ (reference sequence). V was clipped by 5 bases and J by 9 bases, with 12 bases between them.

CDR3 in amino acids: CATAWGSTDTQYF. In nucleotides, the CDR3 is TGCGCCACCGCCTGGGGGAGCACAGATACGCAGTATTTT. V gene TRBV5-1 combines with J gene TRBJ2-3; either TRBD1 or TRBD2 may fit D (5 bases each). With 9 bases removed from V and 0 bases from J, the gap between germline ends came to 11 bases. Germline CDR1 is SGHRS and CDR2 is YFSETQ. CDR3 length: 13 amino acids.